The 26 T cell receptor beta chains below were found in one sample sequenced in a study of blood T cells in healthy people across ages. A second roughly 7 to 11 cycle PCR used barcoded and J-beta primers. One entry per CDR3 protein, called by TCRdb with MiXCR from the 5' RACE reads. The sample contains about 1.8 million distinct CDR3 sequences, just under 50% of which appear only once. Sequenced input: blood. Receptors originate from a woman between 35 and 50 years old in good health.

The CDR3 region has the DNA TGCGCCAGCAGCCTTAGGACTTGGGACTATGGCTACACCTTC. Residues: CASSLRTWDYGYTF. V and J are TRBV5-1 and TRBJ1-2; no definite D call. This CDR3 is built from 14 residues. CDR1 and CDR2 from the germline V gene are SGHRS and YFSETQ. Trimming pared 4 bases from V and 3 bases from J, leaving 13 bases between.

This clonotype was counted only a few times. This chain links TRBV10-3 with TRBJ2-1; tentatively, D is TRBD2 (6 bases). In germline, CDR1 is ENHRY, CDR2 SYGVKD. The germline V and J ends were trimmed by 4 bases and 6 bases, with 13 bases remaining between them. This CDR3 has 14 amino acids. For the CDR3, the DNA is TGTGCCATCAGTGGGAGGGGATATGGCAATGAGCAGTTCTTC. Protein sequence: CAISGRGYGNEQFF.

This clonotype was observed a handful of times. The rearrangement joins TRBV4-3 to TRBJ2-3, with 9 bases lining up with TRBD2. Germline assignment: CDR1 LGHNA and CDR2 YSLEER. J gave up 5 bases and V 1 base, and 10 bases lay outside the gene matches. The CDR3 extends over 17 amino acids. Written as DNA, the CDR3 is TGCGCCAGCAGCCAAGGCCTGCTAGCGGGGTTGGTAGATACGCAGTATTTT. Translated, it gives CASSQGLLAGLVDTQYF.

The chain has TRBV27 and TRBJ2-3; TRBD2 matches 7 bases. CDR1 is MNHEY and CDR2 is SMNVEV in the germline V gene (reference sequence). The V gene end was trimmed by 7 bases and the J gene end by 2 bases; junction bases not matched to a gene: 6. This CDR3 has 14 amino acids. In nucleotides, the CDR3 is TGTGCCAGCACTAGCGGCCGTAACACAGATACGCAGTATTTT. Protein sequence: CASTSGRNTDTQYF.

This clonotype was detected only a few times. The chain has TRBV9 and TRBJ2-5, with D perhaps TRBD2 (5 bases). Looked up from germline, CDR1 is SGDLS and CDR2 is YYNGEE. This CDR3 comprises 13 residues. Trimming cost V 2 bases and J 4 bases, with 9 bases left between them. The CDR3 bases are TGTGCCAGCAGCGTCGCTGCGGGAGAGACCCAGTACTTC. Residues: CASSVAAGETQYF.

The chain recombines TRBV4-3 with TRBJ1-2, with TRBD1 as a possible D gene (5 bases). The length of the CDR3 is 16 residues. V was trimmed by 0 bases and J by 7 bases, leaving 18 bases between them. Germline CDR1 LGHNA, CDR2 YSLEER. DNA for the CDR3: TGCGCCAGCAGCCAAGAGCATCGGGGGAAAGTCGGTGGCTACACCTTC. This translates into CASSQEHRGKVGGYTF.

The genes are TRBV7-2 and TRBJ2-5, with 7 bases lining up with TRBD2. After removal of 5 bases from V and 4 bases from J, the junction contained 7 bases not matched to a gene. Germline-derived CDR1 and CDR2 are SGHTA and FQGNSA. The CDR3 length is 14 residues. The CDR3 reads CASSRYGRGETQYF. The CDR3, as DNA: TGTGCCAGCAGCCGATATGGGAGGGGAGAGACCCAGTACTTC.

The gene calls are TRBV20-1 and TRBJ2-3, with D maybe TRBD2 (5 bases). Germline assignment: CDR1 DFQATT and CDR2 SNEGSKA (reference sequence). CDR3 length equals 14 residues. Between the trimmed V and J ends, which lost 6 bases and 4 bases, there was a span of 17 bases. CDR3: CSAPFWVDSDTQYF. DNA for the CDR3: TGCAGTGCCCCGTTCTGGGTGGACTCAGATACGCAGTATTTT.

V gene TRBV6-2 or TRBV6-3 combines with J gene TRBJ1-2; 11 bases are a match to TRBD1. V lost 6 bases to trimming and J lost 7 bases; unmatched junction nucleotides: 7. This CDR3 comprises 14 residues. Per germline, CDR1 MNHEY and CDR2 SVGEGT. The DNA of the CDR3 is TGTGCCAGCAGGCCGGACAGGGGGCCTCGTGGCTACACCTTC. Residues: CASRPDRGPRGYTF.

The J gene is TRBJ2-3, the V gene TRBV6-1; 7 positions match TRBD1. CDR1 and CDR2 (germline): MNHNS, SASEGT. The CDR3 has 13 amino acids. With 9 bases clipped from V and 2 bases from J, the junction kept 5 bases outside the gene matches. The CDR3 protein is CASPDRATDTQYF. Here the CDR3 DNA reads TGTGCCAGTCCCGACAGGGCCACAGATACGCAGTATTTT.

J is TRBJ2-1 and V is TRBV5-1; no firm D call. Germline-derived CDR1 and CDR2 are SGHRS and YFSETQ. V shed 4 bases and J shed 5 bases, with 10 bases lying between them. The CDR3 runs to 13 residues. CDR3 protein: CASSLPVHNEQFF. Here the CDR3 DNA reads TGCGCCAGCAGCCTACCGGTACACAATGAGCAGTTCTTC.

The chain employs TRBV29-1 and TRBJ1-2; a weak D match, TRBD1 (6 bases). In germline, CDR1 is SQVTM, CDR2 ANQGSEA. Trimming took 8 bases from V and 3 from J, leaving 22 bases between them. The length of the CDR3 is 15 residues. The CDR3 sequence is CSTPGWQGSDYGYTF. CDR3 coding DNA: TGCAGCACCCCGGGGTGGCAGGGGAGTGACTATGGCTACACCTTC.

This clonotype was observed a handful of times. V gene TRBV6-1 combines with J gene TRBJ2-7; D gene ambiguous. Germline V gene sequence: CDR1 MNHNS, CDR2 SASEGT. The V and J ends lost 3 bases and 5 bases respectively, with 5 bases between them. This CDR3 is built from 11 residues. The CDR3 here is CASSDFHEQYF. The CDR3 DNA reads TGTGCCAGCAGTGACTTCCACGAGCAGTACTTC.

The chain has TRBV14 and TRBJ2-4; 10 bases agree with TRBD2. TRBJ2-5 explains the end of the DNA better; the J call may be wrong. This CDR3 spans 16 amino acids. Germline assignment: CDR1 SGHDN and CDR2 FVKESK. CDR3 region: CASSQATSGNQETQYF. In nucleotides, the CDR3 is TGTGCCAGCAGCCAAGCAACTAGCGGGAACCAAGAGACCCAGTACTTC.

V and J are TRBV7-2 and TRBJ2-2, with D unclear. Looked up from germline, CDR1 is SGHTA and CDR2 is FQGNSA. V lost 5 bases and J lost 0, with 16 bases in between. The CDR3 sequence is 17 residues long. In nucleotides, the CDR3 is TGTGCCAGCAGCCCACCCAAGGGCACGCCGAACACCGGGGAGCTGTTTTTT. Translation: CASSPPKGTPNTGELFF.

V gene TRBV27 combines with J gene TRBJ1-2; 9 bases are a match to TRBD1. Unmatched junction bases numbered 6, after V lost 5 bases and J lost 2 bases. Germline loops: CDR1 MNHEY, CDR2 SMNVEV (reference sequence). The CDR3 runs to 15 residues. The CDR3 region has the DNA TGTGCCAGCAGTCCACAGGGGGCGCAGAACTATGGCTACACCTTC. It codes for CASSPQGAQNYGYTF.

The chain uses TRBV20-1 and TRBJ2-7; either TRBD1 or TRBD2 may supply D (5 bases each). The ends were cut back, 3 bases at V and 0 bases at J, with 15 bases in the middle. Germline-derived CDR1 and CDR2 are DFQATT and SNEGSKA (reference sequence). This CDR3 is 15 amino acids long. The chain's CDR3 is CSASVQGPYSYEQYF. Here the CDR3 DNA reads TGCAGTGCTAGTGTCCAGGGACCTTACTCCTACGAGCAGTACTTC.

The chain carries TRBV15 and TRBJ1-1; 8 nucleotides match TRBD1. The germline CDR1 and CDR2 sequences are LNHNV and YYDKDF (reference sequence). The CDR3 is made up of 13 amino acids. The V gene end was trimmed by 1 base and the J gene end by 6 bases; junction bases not matched to a gene: 1. In DNA form, the CDR3 reads TGTGCCACCAGCAGAGTACAGGGGGCTGAAGCTTTCTTT. This gives the protein CATSRVQGAEAFF. Full variable domain (outside the CDR3, taken from reference TRBV15 and TRBJ1-1): DAMVIQNPRYQVTQFGKPVTLSCSQTLNHNVMYWYQQKSSQAPKLLFHYYDKDFNNEADTPDNFQSRRPNTSFCFLDIRSPGLGDTAMYLCATSRVQGAEAFFGQGTRLTVV.

This clonotype was seen only a few times. The chain couples TRBV7-2 to TRBJ1-6; possibly TRBD1 for D (5 bases). Germline-derived CDR1 and CDR2 are SGHTA and FQGNSA. Trimming pared 5 bases from V and 7 bases from J, leaving 12 bases between. This CDR3 is 14 amino acids long. Here the CDR3 reads CASSGHGANSPLHF. The CDR3 DNA sequence: TGTGCCAGCAGCGGGCATGGGGCCAATTCACCCCTCCACTTT.

The J gene is TRBJ2-4, the V gene TRBV7-9, with D tentatively TRBD2 (5 bases). The J call could be wrong; TRBJ2-7 is a better fit for the DNA end. The germline CDR1 and CDR2 sequences are SEHNR and FQNEAQ (reference sequence). CDR3 length: 13 residues. This CDR3 reads CASSAREGDEQYF. The CDR3 DNA reads as TGTGCCAGCAGCGCCCGCGAGGGTGACGAGCAGTACTTC.

The chain couples TRBV7-2 to TRBJ2-5; 10 bases match TRBD2. The CDR3 extends over 16 amino acids. With V trimmed by 0 bases and J by 5 bases, 6 bases remained unmatched. CDR1 is SGHTA and CDR2 is FQGNSA in the germline V gene. The chain's CDR3 is CASSLARLAGVETQYF. As DNA, the CDR3 is TGTGCCAGCAGCTTAGCGAGGCTAGCGGGAGTGGAGACCCAGTACTTC.

This clonotype was observed a few times. The chain is built from TRBV15 and TRBJ1-5, with 7 bases that match TRBD1. Trimming took 0 bases from V and 4 from J; bases not matched to a gene: 9. The germline V gene encodes CDR1 LNHNV and CDR2 YYDKDF (reference sequence). The CDR3 has 17 residues. The CDR3 DNA follows: TGTGCCACCAGCAGAGATAAGGGGGCAGTCCTAAATCAGCCCCAGCATTTT. It translates to CATSRDKGAVLNQPQHF. The variable domain in full, completed from reference TRBV15 and TRBJ1-5, reads DAMVIQNPRYQVTQFGKPVTLSCSQTLNHNVMYWYQQKSSQAPKLLFHYYDKDFNNEADTPDNFQSRRPNTSFCFLDIRSPGLGDTAMYLCATSRDKGAVLNQPQHFGDGTRLSIL.

This clonotype showed up just a few times. CDR3 loop: CASSVQGLETQYF. DNA for the CDR3: TGCGCCAGCAGTGTACAGGGCCTGGAGACCCAGTACTTC. This chain connects TRBV10-2 to TRBJ2-5; the D gene is possibly TRBD1 (6 bases). The CDR3 totals 13 residues. Germline CDR1 is WSHSY and CDR2 is SAAADI. Between the trimmed V and J ends, which lost 4 bases and 5 bases, there was a span of 11 bases.

This clonotype was recorded a few times. The DNA of the CDR3 is TGTGCCAGCGGGGGTAGGGGCCCAACCTACGAGCAGTACTTC. Translation: CASGGRGPTYEQYF. This sequence joins TRBV6-5 and TRBJ2-7, with D perhaps matching TRBD1 or TRBD2 (5 bases each). This CDR3 contains 14 residues. Trimming stripped 8 bases from V and 2 bases from J, with 16 bases between. Germline lookup yields CDR1 MNHEY and CDR2 SVGAGI.

This clonotype turned up a few times. The CDR3 reads CASSPRGQGIPEAFF. CDR3 sequence (DNA): TGTGCCAGCAGCCCCCGCGGACAGGGAATACCCGAAGCTTTCTTT. V gene TRBV9 combines with J gene TRBJ1-1, with TRBD1 matching 8 bases. CDR3 length equals 15 residues. The germline gives CDR1 SGDLS, CDR2 YYNGEE. Losses at the gene ends were 4 bases for V and 8 bases for J; bases not matched to a gene: 13.

The V gene is TRBV7-2, the J gene TRBJ2-3; D is perhaps TRBD1 (5 bases). The CDR3 runs 16 residues. V lost 1 base and J lost 0, with 11 bases in between. From germline, CDR1 is SGHTA and CDR2 FQGNSA. The CDR3 region is CASSLEGIPSTDTQYF. The CDR3 nucleotides are TGTGCCAGCAGCTTAGAGGGGATCCCTAGCACAGATACGCAGTATTTT.